These 6 T cell receptor beta chains came from one sample sequenced in a study of OX40 agonist ivuxolimab in advanced cancers. The repertoire was sequenced with immunoSEQ multiplex PCR; TCRdb's copy has only in-frame clones and lacks some. In the table there are some 60,000 clones, approximately 94% of which are singletons. The sample in question was CD4+ or CD8+ T cells sorted from blood, obtained in a trial of the OX40 agonist ivuxolimab. The receptors were sampled from an adult with an advanced solid tumor such as melanoma, head and neck, liver or kidney cancer.

The V and J genes are TRBV5-1 and TRBJ2-2, with D perhaps assigned TRBD1 or TRBD2 (5 bases each). The V end lost 4 bases, the J end lost 0 bases, and 13 bases lay between the germline ends. There are 16 residues in the CDR3. CDR1 is SGHRS and CDR2 is YFSETQ in the germline V gene. CDR3 region: CASSILEGPNTGELFF. In DNA form, the CDR3 reads TGCGCCAGCAGCATTTTAGAGGGACCGAACACCGGGGAGCTGTTTTTT.

V usage is TRBV13 and J usage is TRBJ2-1, with a weak D call TRBD2 (6 bases). Trimming left V 5 bases short and J 2 bases short, with 13 bases between. The CDR3 runs to 15 residues. The V gene's germline CDR1 is PRHDT and CDR2 FYEKMQ (reference sequence). The CDR3 here is CASSPSGGTYNEQFF. In DNA, the CDR3 is TGTGCCAGCAGCCCGAGCGGCGGGACCTACAATGAGCAGTTCTTC.

J is TRBJ2-7 and V is TRBV6-5; D tentatively fits TRBD1 or TRBD2 (5 bases each). The CDR3 spans 15 residues. Trimming stripped 7 bases from V and 0 bases from J, with 16 bases between. Per the germline V gene, CDR1 is MNHEY and CDR2 is SVGAGI. The CDR3 nucleotides are TGTGCCAGCACCACCCCCGGGGCAGTCTCCTACGAGCAGTACTTC. This codes for CASTTPGAVSYEQYF.

This chain connects TRBV6-6 to TRBJ2-1; a possible D gene is TRBD2 (6 bases). CDR3 length: 15 residues. CDR1 and CDR2 from the germline V gene are MNHNY and SVGAGI (reference sequence). Trimming removed 3 bases at V and 5 bases at J, with 14 bases between. The CDR3 bases are TGTGCCAGCAGTTATGAGGGAGGTACTCACAATGAGCAGTTCTTC. Amino acid sequence: CASSYEGGTHNEQFF.

This sequence joins TRBV6-5 and TRBJ2-5; TRBD1 is a possible D gene (6 bases). The length of the CDR3 is 16 residues. Germline V gives CDR1 MNHEY, CDR2 SVGAGI. V gave up 0 bases and J gave up 1 base, with 12 bases separating them. The chain's CDR3 is CASSYSLGGIQETQYF. In DNA form, the CDR3 reads TGTGCCAGCAGTTACTCCTTAGGGGGTATCCAAGAGACCCAGTACTTC.

This sequence joins TRBV4-1 and TRBJ2-1; D call uncertain. Deletions cut 1 base from V and 0 bases from J, with 16 bases between. The CDR3 covers 18 residues. Germline CDR1 is MGHRA and CDR2 is YSYEKL. The CDR3 loop reads CASSQARLDGRSYNEQFF. In nucleotides, the CDR3 is TGCGCCAGCAGCCAAGCAAGGTTAGACGGGCGCTCCTACAATGAGCAGTTCTTC.